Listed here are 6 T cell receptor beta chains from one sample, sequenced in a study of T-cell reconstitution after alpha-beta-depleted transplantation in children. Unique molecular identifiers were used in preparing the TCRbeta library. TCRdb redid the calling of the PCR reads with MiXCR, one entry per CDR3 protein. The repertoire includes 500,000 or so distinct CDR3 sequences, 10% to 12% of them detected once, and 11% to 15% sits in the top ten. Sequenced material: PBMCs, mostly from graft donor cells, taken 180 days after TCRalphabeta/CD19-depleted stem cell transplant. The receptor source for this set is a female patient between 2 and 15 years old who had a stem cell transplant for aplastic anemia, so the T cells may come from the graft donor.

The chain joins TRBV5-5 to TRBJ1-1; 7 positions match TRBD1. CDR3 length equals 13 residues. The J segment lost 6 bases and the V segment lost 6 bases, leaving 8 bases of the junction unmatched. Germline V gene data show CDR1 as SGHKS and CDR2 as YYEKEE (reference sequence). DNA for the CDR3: TGTGCCAGCACCCGGACAGGCTCTCCTGAAGCTTTCTTT. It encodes CASTRTGSPEAFF.

CDR3 sequence reads: CASSGQQPINEQFF. In nucleotides, the CDR3 is TGTGCCAGCAGTGGGCAGCAGCCCATCAATGAGCAGTTCTTC. The chain recombines TRBV28 with TRBJ2-1; D not resolved. V lost 5 bases, J lost 6 bases, and 14 bases lay in between. The CDR3 runs 14 residues. CDR1 is MDHEN and CDR2 is SYDVKM in the germline V gene. The full variable domain, its missing parts supplied by reference TRBV28 and TRBJ2-1, is DVKVTQSSRYLVKRTGEKVFLECVQDMDHENMFWYRQDPGLGLRLIYFSYDVKMKEKGDIPEGYSVSREKKERFSLILESASTNQTSMYLCASSGQQPINEQFFGPGTRLTVL.

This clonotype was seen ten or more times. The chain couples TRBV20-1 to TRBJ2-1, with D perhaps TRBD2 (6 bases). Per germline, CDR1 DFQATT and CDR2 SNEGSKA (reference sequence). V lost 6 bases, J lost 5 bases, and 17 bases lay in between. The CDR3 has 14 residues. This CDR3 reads CSAPARVADNEQFF. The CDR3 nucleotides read TGCAGTGCGCCCGCGAGGGTAGCGGACAATGAGCAGTTCTTC.

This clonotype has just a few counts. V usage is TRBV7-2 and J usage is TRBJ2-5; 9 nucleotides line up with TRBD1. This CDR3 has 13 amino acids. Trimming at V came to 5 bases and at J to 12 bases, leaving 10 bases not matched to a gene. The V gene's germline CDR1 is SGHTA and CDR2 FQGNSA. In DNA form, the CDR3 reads TGTGCCAGCAGCCCCGAGGCTGGGACAGGGAAGTACTTC. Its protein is CASSPEAGTGKYF.

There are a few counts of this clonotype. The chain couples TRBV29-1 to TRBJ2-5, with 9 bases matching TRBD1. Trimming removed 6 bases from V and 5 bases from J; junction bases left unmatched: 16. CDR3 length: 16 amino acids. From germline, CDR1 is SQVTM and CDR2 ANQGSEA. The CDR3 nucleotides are TGCAGCGTGGGACCTCTTGGACAGGGGTCGAAGGAGACCCAGTACTTC. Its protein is CSVGPLGQGSKETQYF.

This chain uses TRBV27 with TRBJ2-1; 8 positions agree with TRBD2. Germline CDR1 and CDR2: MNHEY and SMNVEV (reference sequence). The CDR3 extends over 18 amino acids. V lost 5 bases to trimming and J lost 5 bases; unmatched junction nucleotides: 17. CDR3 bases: TGTGCCAGCAGTGACGAACCTATTAGCGGGACCAACCACAATGAGCAGTTCTTC. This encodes CASSDEPISGTNHNEQFF.